The following is a T cell receptor (beta chain) sequence with its context. Assay: immunoSEQ multiplex PCR; the TCRdb copy retains only in-frame clones and omits some. Of tens of thousands of clones listed, 88% were seen once; the top ten hold about 6%. These data belong to a study of T cell responses to AZD1222 COVID-19 vaccine. Germline V gene lookup returns CDR1 ENHRY and CDR2 SYGVKD. The CDR3 spans 15 residues. The ends were cut back, 6 bases at V and 3 bases at J, with 16 bases in the middle. This receptor was identified in an adult in good health. The chain employs TRBV10-3 and TRBJ2-3, with D unresolved. Specimen: peripheral blood, collected on day 0 of AZD1222 vaccination. CDR3 sequence (DNA): TGTGCCATCAGCCGGACGGAAGAACATACAGATACGCAGTATTTT. Amino acid sequence: CAISRTEEHTDTQYF.